One sample yielded the 12 T cell receptor beta chains listed below, sequenced in a study of T cell responses to AZD1222 COVID-19 vaccine. Only in-frame clones appear in the TCRdb table, and some are missing; sequencing was by immunoSEQ multiplex PCR. This table holds tens of thousands of clones, around 86% found once. This sample comprised peripheral blood, obtained on day 0 of AZD1222 vaccination. The receptors stem from an adult in good health.

The chain carries TRBV7-2 and TRBJ2-2, with 10 nucleotides matching TRBD1. The germline CDR1 and CDR2 sequences are SGHTA and FQGNSA. The CDR3 spans 16 residues. The J segment lost 5 bases and the V segment lost 7 bases, leaving 10 bases of the junction unmatched. CDR3 sequence: CASTYGWTGGTGELFF. CDR3 nucleotide sequence: TGTGCCAGCACCTACGGCTGGACAGGGGGAACCGGGGAGCTGTTTTTT.

This clone was seen just once. The chain joins TRBV19 to TRBJ2-1; 9 bases fit TRBD1. The CDR3 runs 16 residues. Trimming cost V 7 bases and J 9 bases; bases outside gene matches: 16. The germline V gene has CDR1 LNHDA and CDR2 SQIVND (reference sequence). The CDR3 DNA reads as TGTGCCAGTACCAAGGGTGGGACAGGGTTTTACGGTGAGCAGTTCTTC. Its translation is CASTKGGTGFYGEQFF.

This clone occurred once. V is TRBV5-4 and J is TRBJ2-2; D call uncertain. The V end was cut by 0 bases, the J end by 6 bases, with 3 bases between. Germline CDR1 reads SGHNT; CDR2 reads YYREEE (reference sequence). The CDR3 length is 12 residues. For the CDR3, the DNA is TGTGCCAGCAGCTTGGAATCCGGGGAGCTGTTTTTT. It codes for CASSLESGELFF.

The chain uses TRBV9 and TRBJ1-4, with a tentative D call TRBD1 (6 bases). Trimming took off 0 bases at V and 7 bases at J, with 16 bases between the two ends. The germline gives CDR1 SGDLS, CDR2 YYNGEE. The CDR3 has 16 amino acids. The CDR3, as DNA: TGTGCCAGCAGCGTAGGGTTAGAGGGGGGATCTGAAAAACTGTTTTTT. It codes for CASSVGLEGGSEKLFF.

This chain joins TRBV5-1 and TRBJ2-5, with 8 bases lining up with TRBD2. J gave up 0 bases and V 2 bases, and 3 bases lay outside the gene matches. The CDR3 is 15 amino acids. CDR1 is SGHRS and CDR2 is YFSETQ in the germline V gene. The CDR3 bases are TGCGCCAGCAGCTTATTAGCGGGGCACCAAGAGACCCAGTACTTC. The encoded protein is CASSLLAGHQETQYF.

V is TRBV19 and J is TRBJ1-1; D may be TRBD1 (5 bases). Germline lookup yields CDR1 LNHDA and CDR2 SQIVND (reference sequence). This CDR3 region has 15 residues. Trimming removed 3 bases at V and 0 bases at J, with 11 bases between. The CDR3 DNA follows: TGTGCCAGTAGTATCGGGGGACTATTGAACACTGAAGCTTTCTTT. Residues: CASSIGGLLNTEAFF.

The chain has TRBV19 and TRBJ1-5; 7 bases line up with TRBD1. V shed 5 bases and J 3 bases; nucleotides not matched to a gene: 7. The CDR3 has 15 amino acids. CDR1 and CDR2 (germline): LNHDA, SQIVND (reference sequence). Written as DNA, the CDR3 is TGTGCCAGTAGTTCTAGGACAGGCGACAATCAGCCCCAGCATTTT. It specifies CASSSRTGDNQPQHF.

This clone came up a few times. The genes are TRBV7-9 and TRBJ1-2; D is possibly TRBD1 (5 bases). The CDR3 is made up of 13 amino acids. V was trimmed by 1 base and J by 4 bases, leaving 7 bases between them. Germline V gene lookup returns CDR1 SEHNR and CDR2 FQNEAQ (reference sequence). The CDR3 reads CASSLVDSYGYTF. In nucleotides, the CDR3 is TGTGCCAGCAGCTTAGTCGACAGCTATGGCTACACCTTC. The variable domain in full, with the rest retrieved from reference TRBV7-9 and TRBJ1-2, is DTGVSQNPRHKITKRGQNVTFRCDPISEHNRLYWYRQTLGQGPEFLTYFQNEAQLEKSRLLSDRFSAERPKGSFSTLEIQRTEQGDSAMYLCASSLVDSYGYTFGSGTRLTVV.

V is TRBV5-1 and J is TRBJ1-1; tentative D call: TRBD1 (5 bases). The V gene's germline CDR1 is SGHRS and CDR2 YFSETQ. V lost 3 bases, J lost 1 base, and 10 bases lay in between. The CDR3 has 14 residues. The CDR3 is CASSWDGGNTEAFF. The CDR3 DNA reads as TGCGCCAGCAGCTGGGATGGGGGGAACACTGAAGCTTTCTTT.

V is TRBV4-3 and J is TRBJ2-7, with TRBD1 as a possible D gene (5 bases). The V gene lost 1 base and the J gene lost 1 base, with 8 bases spanning the gap. The CDR3 extends over 14 amino acids. Germline V gives CDR1 LGHNA, CDR2 YSLEER. CDR3 nucleotides: TGCGCCAGCAGCCAAGGACCAGGGTCCTACGAGCAGTACTTC. Amino acid sequence: CASSQGPGSYEQYF.

The V and J genes are TRBV27 and TRBJ1-1; no definite D call. The CDR3 consists of 14 residues. Trimming took off 5 bases at V and 5 bases at J, with 15 bases between the two ends. Germline CDR1 reads MNHEY; CDR2 reads SMNVEV (reference sequence). The DNA of the CDR3 is TGTGCCAGCAGTACTCGCCCGGGCGAAACTGAAGCTTTCTTT. Amino acids: CASSTRPGETEAFF.

This rearrangement joins TRBV10-3 to TRBJ1-4; 9 nucleotides match TRBD1. This CDR3 spans 15 amino acids. The germline V gene encodes CDR1 ENHRY and CDR2 SYGVKD. V shed 4 bases and J 8 bases; nucleotides not matched to a gene: 8. The CDR3 sequence is CAISGTGVLGEKLFF. CDR3 nucleotide sequence: TGTGCCATCAGTGGGACAGGGGTCCTTGGCGAAAAACTGTTTTTT.